This TCR beta chain came from a study of T cell responses to AZD1222 COVID-19 vaccine. Study results and limitations: It should be noted that donors were predominantly white British and more often female, and clonal diversity was possibly underestimated.

Generated by immunoSEQ multiplex PCR, the TCRdb table keeps only in-frame clones and is missing some. The repertoire holds tens of thousands of clones, with more than 70% as singletons. As regards this clone: The antigen is not known.

The CDR3 consists of 15 residues. Between the trimmed V and J ends, which lost 5 bases and 0 bases, there was a span of 11 bases. Germline CDR1 LGHNA, CDR2 YSLEER. Sample: peripheral blood, taken 28 days after the second dose of the MenACWY control vaccine. This TCR was sampled from an adult who received the MenACWY meningococcal vaccine as a control. The J gene is TRBJ1-5, the V gene TRBV4-3; D is perhaps TRBD1 (5 bases). CDR3 DNA: TGCGCCAGCAGCGGGGACGTCTATAGCAATCAGCCCCAGCATTTT. Amino acid sequence: CASSGDVYSNQPQHF.